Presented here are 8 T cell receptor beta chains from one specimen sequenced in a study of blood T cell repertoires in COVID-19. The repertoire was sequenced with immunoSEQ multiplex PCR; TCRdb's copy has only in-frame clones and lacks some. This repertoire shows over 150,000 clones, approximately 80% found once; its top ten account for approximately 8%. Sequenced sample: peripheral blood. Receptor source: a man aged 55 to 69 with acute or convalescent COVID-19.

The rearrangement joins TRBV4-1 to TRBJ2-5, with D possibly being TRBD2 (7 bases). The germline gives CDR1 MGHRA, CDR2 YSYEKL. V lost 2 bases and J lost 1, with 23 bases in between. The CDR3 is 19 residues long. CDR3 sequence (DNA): TGCGCCAGCAGCCAAACACAGGCGGGGGCCGGGACACCCCAAGAGACCCAGTACTTC. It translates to CASSQTQAGAGTPQETQYF.

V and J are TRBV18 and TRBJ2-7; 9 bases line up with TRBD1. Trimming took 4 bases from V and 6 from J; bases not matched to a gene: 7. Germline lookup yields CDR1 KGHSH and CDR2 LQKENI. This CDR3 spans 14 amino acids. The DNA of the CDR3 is TGTGCCAGCTCACGCGGACAGGGGATCGGCGAGCAGTACTTC. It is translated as CASSRGQGIGEQYF.

The CDR3 protein is CASSAKQGAGGYTF. Here the CDR3 DNA reads TGTGCCAGCAGTGCTAAACAGGGGGCCGGTGGCTACACCTTC. The chain recombines TRBV6-4 with TRBJ1-2, with 9 bases lining up with TRBD1. J lost 7 bases, V lost 4 bases, and 7 bases had no gene match. CDR1 MRHNA and CDR2 SNTAGT come from the germline V gene. This CDR3 contains 14 residues.

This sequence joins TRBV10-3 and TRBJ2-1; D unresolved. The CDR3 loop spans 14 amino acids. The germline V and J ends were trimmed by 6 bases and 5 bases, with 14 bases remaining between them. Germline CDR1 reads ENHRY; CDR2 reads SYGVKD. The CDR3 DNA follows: TGTGCCATCAGGGATGACTTGAAAGACAATGAGCAGTTCTTC. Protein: CAIRDDLKDNEQFF.

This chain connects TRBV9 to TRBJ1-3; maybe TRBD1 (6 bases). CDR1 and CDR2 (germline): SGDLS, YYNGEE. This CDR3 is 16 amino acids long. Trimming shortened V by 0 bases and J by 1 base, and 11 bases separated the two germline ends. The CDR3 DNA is TGTGCCAGCAGCGTAGGGGACACCAGATCTGGAAACACCATATATTTT. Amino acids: CASSVGDTRSGNTIYF.

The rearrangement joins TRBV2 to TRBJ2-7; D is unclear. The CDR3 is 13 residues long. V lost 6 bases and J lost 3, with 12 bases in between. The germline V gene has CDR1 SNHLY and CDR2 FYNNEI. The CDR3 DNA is TGTGCCAGCAGCGACGCCCCGGGCTACGAGCAGTACTTC. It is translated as CASSDAPGYEQYF.

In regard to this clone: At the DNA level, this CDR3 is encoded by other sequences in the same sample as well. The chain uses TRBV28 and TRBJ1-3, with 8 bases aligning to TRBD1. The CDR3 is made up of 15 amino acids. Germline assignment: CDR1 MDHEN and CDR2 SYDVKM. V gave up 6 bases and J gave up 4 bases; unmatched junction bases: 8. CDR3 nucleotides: TGTGCCAGCAGCCCCGACAGGGGATCCGGAAACACCATATATTTT. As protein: CASSPDRGSGNTIYF.

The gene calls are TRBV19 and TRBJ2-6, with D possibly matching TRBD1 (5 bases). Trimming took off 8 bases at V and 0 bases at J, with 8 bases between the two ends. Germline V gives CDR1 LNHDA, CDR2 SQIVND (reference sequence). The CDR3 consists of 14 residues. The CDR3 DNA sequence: TGTGCCAGTGACAGTGACTCTGGGGCCAACGTCCTGACTTTC. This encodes CASDSDSGANVLTF.